One sample yielded the 19 T cell receptor beta chains listed below, sequenced in a study of T-cell memory formation after mild COVID-19. Via MiXCR, TCRdb re-called the 5' RACE reads, giving one row per CDR3 protein. This table has around 300,000 distinct CDR3 sequences, about a sixth appearing once. The sequencing sample was made of PBMCs or a T cell subset sorted from them (not recorded which). These receptors all stem from a man younger than 35 who had mild COVID-19 (a few samples of this study predate the infection). Cell type and time point are not known.

This clonotype has only a few counts. The chain employs TRBV7-9 and TRBJ2-7; D unresolved. CDR1 is SEHNR and CDR2 is FQNEAQ in the germline V gene (reference sequence). Trimming took off 3 bases at V and 4 bases at J, with 7 bases between the two ends. This CDR3 has 12 amino acids. CDR3 region: CASSFLGYEQYF. CDR3 in DNA: TGTGCCAGCAGCTTCTTAGGGTACGAGCAGTACTTC.

This clonotype was found a few times. The V and J genes are TRBV3-1 and TRBJ2-1, with a possible D match to TRBD2 (6 bases). Per germline, CDR1 LGHDT and CDR2 YNNKEL (reference sequence). This CDR3 is 17 amino acids long. V shed 3 bases and J shed 7 bases, with 22 bases lying between them. The CDR3 nucleotides are TGTGCCAGCAGCCAGGCGGGATTAGGATTTTGGGTTAATGAGCAGTTCTTC. Translated: CASSQAGLGFWVNEQFF.

This clonotype has a count of ten or more. The genes are TRBV3-1 and TRBJ2-5, with a possible D match to TRBD2 (6 bases). This CDR3 has 13 residues. Deletions cut 4 bases from V and 5 bases from J, with 11 bases between. From germline, CDR1 is LGHDT and CDR2 YNNKEL (reference sequence). CDR3 in amino acids: CASSPRGWETQYF. The CDR3 DNA reads as TGTGCCAGCAGCCCGCGGGGCTGGGAGACCCAGTACTTC.

The DNA for the CDR3 is TGCAGTGCTGCGGACAGGGAGAGCAATCAGCCCCAGCATTTT. Its translation: CSAADRESNQPQHF. The chain joins TRBV20-1 to TRBJ1-5; TRBD1 agrees at 8 bases. V was clipped by 5 bases and J by 1 base; unmatched bases: 4. Germline CDR1 DFQATT, CDR2 SNEGSKA (reference sequence). The length of the CDR3 is 14 residues.

This clonotype was observed at least ten times. CDR3 protein: CASSLSEKETQYF. The CDR3 region has the DNA TGTGCCAGCAGTTTGTCAGAGAAAGAGACCCAGTACTTC. This chain joins TRBV12-3 or TRBV12-4 and TRBJ2-5; no reliable D call. Trimming took off 3 bases at V and 3 bases at J, with 8 bases between the two ends. The CDR3 length is 13 residues.

This clonotype turned up a few times. The genes are TRBV11-2 and TRBJ1-2; possible D gene TRBD1, 6 bases. The germline V and J ends were trimmed by 0 bases and 0 bases, with 8 bases remaining between them. The CDR3 covers 15 residues. The V gene's germline CDR1 is SGHAT and CDR2 FQNNGV. CDR3 in DNA: TGTGCCAGCAGCTTAGAAGGGGGAGCTAACTATGGCTACACCTTC. Protein sequence: CASSLEGGANYGYTF.

The V gene is TRBV28, the J gene TRBJ1-5, with D unresolved. CDR1 and CDR2 from the germline V gene are MDHEN and SYDVKM. This CDR3 has 10 residues. Trimming took 8 bases from V and 4 from J, leaving 3 bases between them. CDR3 sequence reads: CASGNQPQHF. The CDR3 DNA is TGTGCCAGCGGAAATCAGCCCCAGCATTTT. Together with reference TRBV28 and TRBJ1-5, the CDR3 gives the full variable domain: DVKVTQSSRYLVKRTGEKVFLECVQDMDHENMFWYRQDPGLGLRLIYFSYDVKMKEKGDIPEGYSVSREKKERFSLILESASTNQTSMYLCASGNQPQHFGDGTRLSIL.

In this sample, this clonotype turned up a few times. V gene TRBV7-2 combines with J gene TRBJ1-1, with D tentatively TRBD1 (6 bases). With 5 bases removed from V and 1 base from J, the gap between germline ends came to 11 bases. The germline V gene encodes CDR1 SGHTA and CDR2 FQGNSA. The CDR3 contains 14 residues. The CDR3 here is CASSEGGSNTEAFF. The CDR3 DNA is TGTGCCAGCAGCGAGGGGGGTTCGAACACTGAAGCTTTCTTT.

The chain uses TRBV20-1 and TRBJ2-7; 11 positions agree with TRBD1. CDR1 is DFQATT, CDR2 SNEGSKA, per germline (reference sequence). This CDR3 has 14 residues. The V and J ends lost 4 bases and 7 bases, in that order; junction bases with no gene match: 9. CDR3: CSAKGQGGGPEQYV. CDR3 coding DNA: TGCAGTGCTAAGGGACAGGGGGGAGGGCCGGAGCAGTACGTC.

This clonotype was detected a few times. The genes are TRBV6-6 and TRBJ2-5; D may correspond to TRBD1 or TRBD2 (5 bases each). Trimming removed 8 bases from V and 4 bases from J, with 11 bases in between. The CDR3 runs 12 residues. Germline-derived CDR1 and CDR2 are MNHNY and SVGAGI (reference sequence). The CDR3 sequence: CASWGLGETQYF. Here the CDR3 DNA reads TGTGCCAGCTGGGGGTTGGGAGAGACCCAGTACTTC.

The J gene is TRBJ2-7, the V gene TRBV20-1; D is ambiguous. V shed 0 bases and J shed 3 bases, with 6 bases lying between them. The CDR3 has 12 amino acids. Per the germline V gene, CDR1 is DFQATT and CDR2 is SNEGSKA (reference sequence). As DNA, the CDR3 is TGCAGTGCTAGAGATAGAGACTACGAGCAGTACTTC. As protein: CSARDRDYEQYF.

This clonotype was counted between two and nine times. The V gene is TRBV23-1, the J gene TRBJ2-7; D call uncertain. TRBV23-1 is an ORF for which the function is uncertain. V lost 2 bases to trimming and J lost 8 bases, with 10 bases between them. The CDR3 contains 12 residues. The CDR3 nucleotides read TGCGCCAGCAGTCAACCCCAGGAGAAGCAGTACTTC. Protein: CASSQPQEKQYF.

V usage is TRBV7-3 and J usage is TRBJ2-3; 8 bases align to TRBD1. Germline loops: CDR1 SGHTA, CDR2 FQGTGA. The CDR3 runs to 17 residues. V lost 0 bases, J lost 5 bases, and 10 bases stayed unmatched. The DNA of the CDR3 is TGTGCCAGCAGCTTAACCCCCCCAGGACAGGGCCTAGATACGCAGTATTTT. Translating gives CASSLTPPGQGLDTQYF.

The chain joins TRBV7-2 to TRBJ2-5; D remains unclear. The CDR3 runs to 17 residues. Trimming removed 0 bases from V and 0 bases from J, with 14 bases in between. Germline V lookup: CDR1 SGHTA, CDR2 FQGNSA. The CDR3 here is CASSLATVVGNQETQYF. The CDR3 region has the DNA TGTGCCAGCAGCTTAGCGACGGTTGTAGGGAACCAAGAGACCCAGTACTTC.

This clonotype was detected a few times. CDR3 DNA sequence: TGTGCCAGCTCACCACCCACCAGTTTGGAGACCCAGTACTTC. It yields the protein CASSPPTSLETQYF. The chain joins TRBV18 to TRBJ2-5; D unclear. Trimming stripped 0 bases from V and 5 bases from J, with 10 bases between. Germline V gene data show CDR1 as KGHSH and CDR2 as LQKENI. The CDR3 totals 14 residues.

The chain employs TRBV21-1 and TRBJ2-5; the table's D gene call, TRBD1, was not cross checked with the DNA. TRBV21-1 is listed as a pseudogene. The CDR3 runs 15 residues. CDR3 protein: CASSKGWETEETQYF. The CDR3 DNA sequence: TGTGCCAGCAGCAAAGGGTGGGAGACAGAAGAGACCCAGTACTTC.

This clonotype has more than one count but fewer than ten. The chain carries TRBV30 and TRBJ2-7, with D perhaps matching TRBD1 or TRBD2 (5 bases each). The CDR3 contains 14 residues. Trimming removed 1 base at V and 6 bases at J, with 16 bases between. In germline, CDR1 is GTSNPN, CDR2 SVGIG (reference sequence). CDR3 protein: CAWSAVSGRGEQYF. The CDR3 nucleotides are TGTGCCTGGAGTGCTGTGTCGGGAAGGGGCGAGCAGTACTTC.

The chain combines TRBV9 with TRBJ1-1; D unclear. This CDR3 comprises 14 residues. Germline V lookup: CDR1 SGDLS, CDR2 YYNGEE. Between the trimmed V and J ends, which lost 0 bases and 4 bases, there was a span of 10 bases. CDR3 bases: TGTGCCAGCAGCGTAGTGAGGGCGGGCACTGAAGCTTTCTTT. It is translated as CASSVVRAGTEAFF.

The chain joins TRBV6-2 or TRBV6-3 to TRBJ2-2; TRBD2 might be the D (6 bases). Germline V lookup: CDR1 MNHEY, CDR2 SVGEGT. Trimming stripped 9 bases from V and 5 bases from J, with 16 bases between. CDR3 length equals 14 residues. The CDR3 is CASIRDGGTGELFF. CDR3 nucleotides: TGTGCCAGTATCAGGGATGGAGGGACCGGGGAGCTGTTTTTT.